The T cell receptor beta chain under discussion was sequenced for a study of shared clonotypes between healthy human individuals. Germline values: CDR1 LNHDA, CDR2 SQIVND (reference sequence). V was pared by 3 bases and J by 5 bases, with 8 bases of the junction left unmatched. This CDR3 comprises 15 residues. Sequenced by immunoSEQ multiplex PCR; TCRdb stores in-frame clones only, minus some. The sample yields approximately 1,500,000 clones, 98% seen once. Notes on this clone: The antigen remains unidentified.

Study-wide points: When compared with the clonotypes that were shared by all four sorted-subset donors, the non-shared clonotypes turned out to have lower generation probabilities. The genetic and exposure-history diversity represented was limited by few donors.

This chain connects TRBV19 to TRBJ2-7; 9 bases map to TRBD1. Sequencing was carried out using naive CD4+ T cells sorted from blood. Subset reported: CD45RA+ positively selected. The sequence derives from a man aged 25-45 years in good health. CDR3 nucleotide sequence: TGTGCCAGTAGTATGAACGGACAGGGGAATCACGAGCAGTACTTC. Residues: CASSMNGQGNHEQYF.